Shown below are 12 T cell receptor beta chains from a single sample sequenced in a study of early T cells in non-severe SARS-CoV-2 infection. One entry per CDR3 protein, called by TCRdb with MiXCR from the 5' RACE reads. In the table there are around 50,000 distinct CDR3 sequences, approximately 10% of which are singletons. The sequenced sample consisted of whole blood. The receptors were gathered from an adult who was a healthcare worker with PCR-confirmed SARS-CoV-2 infection or an uninfected control (not recorded which).

This chain uses TRBV7-9 with TRBJ2-6; D call uncertain. The CDR3 consists of 14 residues. Germline CDR1 is SEHNR and CDR2 is FQNEAQ (reference sequence). Trimming took 5 bases from V and 0 from J, leaving 5 bases between them. CDR3 residues: CASSPDSGANVLTF. The CDR3 nucleotides read TGTGCCAGCAGCCCAGACTCTGGGGCCAACGTCCTGACTTTC.

This clonotype appeared a few times. The chain links TRBV11-2 to TRBJ2-5, with 7 bases identical to TRBD2. Germline CDR1 is SGHAT and CDR2 is FQNNGV. The CDR3 has 16 amino acids. J was trimmed by 5 bases and V by 3 bases; bases with no gene match: 12. CDR3 nucleotide sequence: TGTGCCAGCAGCTTGTTCCCTAGCGGAGAGGTGGAGACCCAGTACTTC. Its translation: CASSLFPSGEVETQYF.

This clonotype appeared a few times. The CDR3 DNA sequence: TGTGCCAGCAGGGCCGACAGGTTGGGGAGTAGCAATCAGCCCCAGCATTTT. Translation: CASRADRLGSSNQPQHF. The chain joins TRBV6-1 to TRBJ1-5, with TRBD1 as a possible D gene (6 bases). V lost 6 bases to trimming and J lost 0 bases, with 18 bases between them. Germline loops: CDR1 MNHNS, CDR2 SASEGT. This CDR3 comprises 17 residues.

This clonotype occurred a few times. V usage is TRBV29-1 and J usage is TRBJ1-2; 8 positions agree with TRBD1. Germline CDR1 is SQVTM and CDR2 is ANQGSEA. The CDR3 is 16 amino acids. J lost 8 bases, V lost 4 bases, and 18 bases had no gene match. This chain's CDR3 is CSVALFQTGVRRGYTF. DNA of the CDR3: TGCAGCGTTGCCCTTTTCCAGACAGGGGTAAGGAGGGGCTACACCTTC.

This clonotype occurred many times. The V gene is TRBV20-1, the J gene TRBJ1-6, with D tentatively TRBD1 (5 bases). CDR3 length: 16 residues. V lost 2 bases to trimming and J lost 8 bases, with 19 bases between them. Germline V gene sequence: CDR1 DFQATT, CDR2 SNEGSKA (reference sequence). Here the CDR3 reads CSARPSTVYTDSPLHF. The CDR3 DNA reads TGCAGTGCTAGACCTTCGACAGTCTACACGGATTCACCCCTCCACTTT.

This clonotype was recorded a few times. The V gene is TRBV2, the J gene TRBJ2-3; the match to TRBD2 covers 15 bases. This CDR3 is built from 15 residues. Germline CDR1 and CDR2: SNHLY and FYNNEI. The V gene end was trimmed by 9 bases and the J gene end by 13 bases; junction bases not matched to a gene: 14. The CDR3 reads CASVTGLAGGSREYF. In DNA, the CDR3 is TGTGCCAGTGTAACGGGACTAGCGGGGGGATCTAGAGAGTATTTT.

This clonotype came up many times. The V call is TRBV20-1, the J call TRBJ2-7; 8 bases map to TRBD2. Germline lookup yields CDR1 DFQATT and CDR2 SNEGSKA (reference sequence). The ends lost 6 bases at V and 0 bases at J; junction bases unmatched: 10. This CDR3 is 15 amino acids long. CDR3 nucleotides: TGCAGTGCAGTGCGTGCCAGCGGGAGCTCCTACGAGCAGTACTTC. Its protein product is CSAVRASGSSYEQYF.

The chain employs TRBV5-1 and TRBJ2-2, with TRBD1 matching over 7 bases. This CDR3 comprises 15 residues. Unmatched junction bases numbered 3, after V lost 0 bases and J lost 4 bases. CDR1 and CDR2 from the germline V gene are SGHRS and YFSETQ. The CDR3 DNA reads as TGCGCCAGCAGCTTGGAGGGACAGACCACCGGGGAGCTGTTTTTT. Translation: CASSLEGQTTGELFF.

This chain connects TRBV7-2 to TRBJ2-2; unclear D gene. The CDR3 length is 16 residues. V was pared by 5 bases and J by 2 bases, with 15 bases between. The V gene's germline CDR1 is SGHTA and CDR2 FQGNSA. CDR3 sequence: CASSLRQKLNTGELFF. CDR3 in DNA: TGTGCCAGCAGCCTCCGGCAGAAGCTAAACACCGGGGAGCTGTTTTTT.

This clonotype came up a few times. The chain has TRBV5-1 and TRBJ2-3; 9 bases map to TRBD1. Trimming removed 0 bases from V and 6 bases from J; junction bases left unmatched: 8. Germline V gene sequence: CDR1 SGHRS, CDR2 YFSETQ. The CDR3 consists of 16 residues. Here the CDR3 DNA reads TGCGCCAGCAGCTTGGCCCGGGACAGGGTCCCGGATACGCAGTATTTT. This gives the protein CASSLARDRVPDTQYF.

At least ten counts were recorded for this clonotype. The chain joins TRBV7-9 to TRBJ1-1, with 8 nucleotides matching TRBD1. CDR1 and CDR2 (germline): SEHNR, FQNEAQ (reference sequence). V trimming: 5 bases; J trimming: 5 bases; junction bases outside the gene matches: 13. This CDR3 has 16 amino acids. CDR3 loop: CASSLHDRGVRTEAFF. Here the CDR3 DNA reads TGTGCCAGCAGCCTCCACGACAGGGGAGTGCGTACTGAAGCTTTCTTT.

This clonotype has just a few counts. The chain has TRBV28 and TRBJ2-7; D remains unclear. The length of the CDR3 is 12 residues. Deletions cut 2 bases from V and 2 bases from J, with 4 bases between. Germline V gene lookup returns CDR1 MDHEN and CDR2 SYDVKM. CDR3 coding DNA: TGTGCCAGCAGTTTACTGCCCTACGAGCAGTACTTC. Amino acids: CASSLLPYEQYF.